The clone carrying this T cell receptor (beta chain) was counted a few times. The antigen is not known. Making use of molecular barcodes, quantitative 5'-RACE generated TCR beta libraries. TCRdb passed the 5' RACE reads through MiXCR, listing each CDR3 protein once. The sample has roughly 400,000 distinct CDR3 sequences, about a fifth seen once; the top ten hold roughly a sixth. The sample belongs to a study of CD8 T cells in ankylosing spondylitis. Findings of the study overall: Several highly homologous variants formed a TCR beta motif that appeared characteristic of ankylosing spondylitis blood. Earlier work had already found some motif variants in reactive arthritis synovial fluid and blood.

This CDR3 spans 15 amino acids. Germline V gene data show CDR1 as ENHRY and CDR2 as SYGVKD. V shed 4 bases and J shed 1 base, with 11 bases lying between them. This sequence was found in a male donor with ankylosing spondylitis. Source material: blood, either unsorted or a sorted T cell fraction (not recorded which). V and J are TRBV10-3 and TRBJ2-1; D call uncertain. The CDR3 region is CAISGLDRSYNEQFF. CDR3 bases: TGTGCCATCAGTGGTTTGGACCGTTCCTACAATGAGCAGTTCTTC.